This T cell receptor (beta chain) was sequenced during a study of blood T cell repertoires in COVID-19. CDR1 SNHLY and CDR2 FYNNEI come from the germline V gene. V lost 6 bases, J lost 4 bases, and 4 bases stayed unmatched. The CDR3 spans 14 residues. TCRdb's table, derived via immunoSEQ multiplex PCR, lists solely in-frame clones and lacks some. The top ten hold 3.3% of the sample, which has under 300,000 clones, 60% to 75% seen once. In regard to this clone: Different DNA sequences within this sample yield the same CDR3.

The sample taken for sequencing was peripheral blood. The chain has TRBV2 and TRBJ1-5; 9 bases fit TRBD1. This sequence originates from a woman of 80 years or more with acute or convalescent COVID-19. The CDR3 reads CASSQDRGNQPQHF. CDR3 nucleotide sequence: TGTGCCAGCAGCCAGGACAGGGGTAATCAGCCCCAGCATTTT.